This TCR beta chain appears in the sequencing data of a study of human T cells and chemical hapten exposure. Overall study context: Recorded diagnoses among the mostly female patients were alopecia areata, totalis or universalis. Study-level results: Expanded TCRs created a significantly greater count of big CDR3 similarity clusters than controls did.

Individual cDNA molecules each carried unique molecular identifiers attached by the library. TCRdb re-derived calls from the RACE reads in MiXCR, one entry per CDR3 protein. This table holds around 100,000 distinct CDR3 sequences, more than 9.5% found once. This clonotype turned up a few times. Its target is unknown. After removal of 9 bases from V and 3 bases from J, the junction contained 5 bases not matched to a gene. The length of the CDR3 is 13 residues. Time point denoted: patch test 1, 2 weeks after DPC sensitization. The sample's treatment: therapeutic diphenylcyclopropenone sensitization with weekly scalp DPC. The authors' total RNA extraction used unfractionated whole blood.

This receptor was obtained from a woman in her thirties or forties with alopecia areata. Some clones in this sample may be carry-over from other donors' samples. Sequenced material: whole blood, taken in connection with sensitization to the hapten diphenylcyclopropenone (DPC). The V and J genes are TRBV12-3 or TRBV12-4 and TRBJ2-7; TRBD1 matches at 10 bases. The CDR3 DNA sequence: TGTGCCAGTCTCGGGACAGGGGTCTACGAGCAGTACTTC. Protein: CASLGTGVYEQYF.